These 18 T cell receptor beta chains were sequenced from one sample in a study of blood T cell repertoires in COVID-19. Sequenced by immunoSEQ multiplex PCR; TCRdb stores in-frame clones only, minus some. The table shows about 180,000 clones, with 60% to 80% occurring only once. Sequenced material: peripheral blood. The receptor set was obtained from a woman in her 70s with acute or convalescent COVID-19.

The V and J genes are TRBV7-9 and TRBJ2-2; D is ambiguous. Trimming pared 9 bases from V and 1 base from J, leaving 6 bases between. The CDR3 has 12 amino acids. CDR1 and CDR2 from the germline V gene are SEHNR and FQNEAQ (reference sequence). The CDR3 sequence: CASMWNTGELFF. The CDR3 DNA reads TGTGCCAGTATGTGGAACACCGGGGAGCTGTTTTTT.

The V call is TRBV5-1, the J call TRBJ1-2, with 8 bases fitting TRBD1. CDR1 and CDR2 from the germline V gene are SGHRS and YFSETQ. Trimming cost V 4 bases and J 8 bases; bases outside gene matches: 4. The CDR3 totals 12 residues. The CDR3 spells CASSTRTGGYTF. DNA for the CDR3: TGCGCCAGCAGCACCAGGACAGGGGGCTACACCTTC.

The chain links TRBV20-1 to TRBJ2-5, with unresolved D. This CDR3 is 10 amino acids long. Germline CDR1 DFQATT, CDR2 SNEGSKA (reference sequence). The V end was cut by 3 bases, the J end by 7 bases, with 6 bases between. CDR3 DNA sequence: TGCAGTGCTAGGAGTCGGACCCAGTACTTC. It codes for CSARSRTQYF.

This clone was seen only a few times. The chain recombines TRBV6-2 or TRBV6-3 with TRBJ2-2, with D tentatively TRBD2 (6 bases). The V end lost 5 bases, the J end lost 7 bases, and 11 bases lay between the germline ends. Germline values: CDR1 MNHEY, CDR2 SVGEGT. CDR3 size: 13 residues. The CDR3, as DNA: TGTGCCAGCAGTCTCCGACTAGGCGGGGAGCTGTTTTTT. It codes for CASSLRLGGELFF.

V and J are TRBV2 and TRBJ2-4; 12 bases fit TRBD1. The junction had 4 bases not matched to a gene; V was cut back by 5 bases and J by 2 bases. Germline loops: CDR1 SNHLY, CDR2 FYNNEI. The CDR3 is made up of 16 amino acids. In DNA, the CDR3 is TGTGCCAGCAGTCCCGGGACAGGGGGCCCCAAAAACATTCAGTACTTC. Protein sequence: CASSPGTGGPKNIQYF.

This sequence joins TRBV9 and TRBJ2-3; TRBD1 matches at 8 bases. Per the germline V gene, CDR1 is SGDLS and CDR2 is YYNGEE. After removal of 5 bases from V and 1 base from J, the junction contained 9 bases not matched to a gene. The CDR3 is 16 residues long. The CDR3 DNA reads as TGTGCCAGCAGGGGACCAGGGGGCGCGGGCACAGATACGCAGTATTTT. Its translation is CASRGPGGAGTDTQYF.

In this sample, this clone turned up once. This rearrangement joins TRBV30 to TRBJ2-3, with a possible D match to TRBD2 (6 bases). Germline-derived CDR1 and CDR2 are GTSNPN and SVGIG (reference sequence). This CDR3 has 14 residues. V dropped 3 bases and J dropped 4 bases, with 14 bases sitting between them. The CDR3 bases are TGTGCCTGGAGAGGACCCGGAGGGGCAGATACGCAGTATTTT. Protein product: CAWRGPGGADTQYF.

The CDR3 region is CAISVNGETYGYTF. In DNA form, the CDR3 reads TGTGCCATCTCGGTAAACGGGGAGACCTATGGCTACACCTTC. The genes are TRBV10-3 and TRBJ1-2; D gene unclear. Trimming removed 8 bases from V and 4 bases from J, with 17 bases in between. The germline V gene has CDR1 ENHRY and CDR2 SYGVKD. This CDR3 contains 14 residues.

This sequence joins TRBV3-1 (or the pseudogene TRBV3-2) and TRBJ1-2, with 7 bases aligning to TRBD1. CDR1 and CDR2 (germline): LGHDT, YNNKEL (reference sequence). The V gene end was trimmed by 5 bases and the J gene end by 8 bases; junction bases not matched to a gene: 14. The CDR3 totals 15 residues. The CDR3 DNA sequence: TGTGCCAGCAGCGCTCTTAACACAGGGGCTGGGGGCTACACCTTC. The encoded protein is CASSALNTGAGGYTF.

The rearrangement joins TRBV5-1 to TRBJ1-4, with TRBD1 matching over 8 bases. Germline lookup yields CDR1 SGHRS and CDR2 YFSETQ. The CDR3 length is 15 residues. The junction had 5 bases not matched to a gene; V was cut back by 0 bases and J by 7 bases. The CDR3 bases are TGCGCCAGCAGCTTGGTATCAGGGGGCGGTGAAAAACTGTTTTTT. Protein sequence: CASSLVSGGGEKLFF. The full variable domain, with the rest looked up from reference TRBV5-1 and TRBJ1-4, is KAGVTQTPRYLIKTRGQQVTLSCSPISGHRSVSWYQQTPGQGLQFLFEYFSETQRNKGNFPGRFSGRQFSNSRSEMNVSTLELGDSALYLCASSLVSGGGEKLFFGSGTQLSVL.

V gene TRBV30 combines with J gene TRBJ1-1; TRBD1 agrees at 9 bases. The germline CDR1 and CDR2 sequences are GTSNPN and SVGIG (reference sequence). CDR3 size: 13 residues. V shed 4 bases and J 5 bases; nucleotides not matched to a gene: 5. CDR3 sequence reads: CAWTRTGVTEAFF. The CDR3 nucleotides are TGTGCCTGGACCCGGACAGGGGTAACTGAAGCTTTCTTT.

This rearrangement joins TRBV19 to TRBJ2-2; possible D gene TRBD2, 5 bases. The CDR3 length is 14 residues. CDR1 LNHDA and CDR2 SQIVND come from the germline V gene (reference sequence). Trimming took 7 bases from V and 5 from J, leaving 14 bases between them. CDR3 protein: CASIGVLGTGELFF. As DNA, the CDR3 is TGTGCCAGTATCGGGGTGCTGGGGACCGGGGAGCTGTTTTTT.

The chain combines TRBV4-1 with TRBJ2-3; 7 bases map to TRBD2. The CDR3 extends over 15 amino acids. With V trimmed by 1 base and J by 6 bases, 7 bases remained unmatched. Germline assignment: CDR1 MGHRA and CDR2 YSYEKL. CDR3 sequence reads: CASSQGDRDYDTQYF. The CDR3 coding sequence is TGCGCCAGCAGCCAAGGGGACCGGGACTACGATACGCAGTATTTT.

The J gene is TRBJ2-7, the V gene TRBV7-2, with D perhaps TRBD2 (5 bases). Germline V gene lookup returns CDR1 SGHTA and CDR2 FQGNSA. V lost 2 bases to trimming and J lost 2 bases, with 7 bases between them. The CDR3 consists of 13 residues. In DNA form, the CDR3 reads TGTGCCAGCAGCTTATCCGGGGCCTACGAGCAGTACTTC. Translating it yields CASSLSGAYEQYF.

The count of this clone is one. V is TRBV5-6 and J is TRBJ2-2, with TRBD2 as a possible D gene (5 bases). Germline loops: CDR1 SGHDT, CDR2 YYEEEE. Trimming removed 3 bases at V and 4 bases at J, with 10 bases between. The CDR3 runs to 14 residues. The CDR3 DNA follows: TGTGCCAGCAGCTCAGGACTTTTCACCGGGGAGCTGTTTTTT. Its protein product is CASSSGLFTGELFF. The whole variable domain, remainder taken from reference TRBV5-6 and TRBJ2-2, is DAGVTQSPTHLIKTRGQQVTLRCSPKSGHDTVSWYQQALGQGPQFIFQYYEEEERQRGNFPDRFSGHQFPNYSSELNVNALLLGDSALYLCASSSGLFTGELFFGEGSRLTVL.

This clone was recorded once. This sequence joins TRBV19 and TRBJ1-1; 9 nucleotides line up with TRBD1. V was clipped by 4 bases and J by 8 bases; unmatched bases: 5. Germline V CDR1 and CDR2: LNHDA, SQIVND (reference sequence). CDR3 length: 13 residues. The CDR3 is CASSKPGTGEAFF. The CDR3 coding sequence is TGTGCCAGTAGTAAACCCGGGACAGGGGAAGCTTTCTTT.

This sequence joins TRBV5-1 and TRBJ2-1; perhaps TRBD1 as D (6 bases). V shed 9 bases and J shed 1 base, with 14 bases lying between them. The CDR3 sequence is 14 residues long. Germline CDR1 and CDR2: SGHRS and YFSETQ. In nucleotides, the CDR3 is TGCGCCACCAGGCCACAGGGTTCCTACAATGAGCAGTTCTTC. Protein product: CATRPQGSYNEQFF.

CDR3: CASSLMIGSGANVLTF. CDR3 bases: TGTGCCAGCAGCTTAATGATCGGGTCTGGGGCCAACGTCCTGACTTTC. The V call is TRBV7-3, the J call TRBJ2-6; D call uncertain. The CDR3 loop spans 16 amino acids. V gave up 1 base and J gave up 1 base, with 8 bases separating them. Germline loops: CDR1 SGHTA, CDR2 FQGTGA.